Listed below are T cell receptor beta chains from one sample, sequenced in a study of glioma-infiltrating T cells after dendritic cell vaccination. Some clones are missing from TCRdb's copy, which holds only in-frame ones; the method was immunoSEQ multiplex PCR. Among 50,000 to 65,000 clones listed, about 84% were seen once. Material: blood, obtained after dendritic cell vaccination. The receptors were sampled from a human donor with glioblastoma. Each CDR3 is given with its conserved first and last residue. The D gene is left open where the match is weak. Some rows mark clone size as missing; the rest say once, few, many or name a class of expanded clone.

D gene: .
clone size: once
J gene: TRBJ1-2
V gene: TRBV6-5
CDR3 protein: CASSYYQGFYGYTF
CDR3 DNA: TGTGCCAGCAGTTACTATCAGGGCTTCTATGGCTACACCTTC

D gene: TRBD1
clone size: once
J gene: TRBJ2-7
V gene: TRBV5-4
CDR3 protein: CASGPLAGGASYEQYF
CDR3 DNA: TGTGCCAGCGGCCCCCTTGCAGGGGGCGCTTCCTACGAGCAGTACTTC

D gene: .
clone size: once
J gene: TRBJ2-7
V gene: TRBV4-1
CDR3 protein: CASSRAGTYEQYF
CDR3 DNA: TGCGCCAGCAGCCGGGCGGGTACCTACGAGCAGTACTTC

D gene: TRBD1
clone size: few
J gene: TRBJ1-2
V gene: TRBV27
CDR3 protein: CASSPITGTGNYGYTF
CDR3 DNA: TGTGCCAGCAGTCCGATAACCGGGACAGGGAACTATGGCTACACCTTC

D gene: TRBD2
clone size: few
J gene: TRBJ2-1
V gene: TRBV4-2
CDR3 protein: CASSREIGSGGYNEQFF
CDR3 DNA: TGTGCCAGCAGCCGGGAAATTGGTAGCGGGGGATACAATGAGCAGTTCTTC

D gene: .
clone size: .
J gene: TRBJ2-5
V gene: TRBV21-1
CDR3 protein: CASSKVGGGQETQYF
CDR3 DNA: TGTGCCAGCAGCAAAGTGGGCGGGGGCCAAGAGACCCAGTACTTC

D gene: .
clone size: .
J gene: TRBJ1-2
V gene: TRBV13
CDR3 protein: CASSLLNYGYTF
CDR3 DNA: TGTGCCAGCAGCTTACTTAACTATGGCTACACCTTC

D gene: .
clone size: .
J gene: TRBJ1-1
V gene: TRBV7-9
CDR3 protein: CASSFQGMEAFF
CDR3 DNA: TGTGCCAGCAGCTTCCAGGGTATGGAAGCTTTCTTT

D gene: TRBD2
clone size: .
J gene: TRBJ2-5
V gene: TRBV9
CDR3 protein: CASSVGISGYGETQYF
CDR3 DNA: TGTGCCAGCAGCGTAGGGATTAGCGGGTATGGGGAGACCCAGTACTTC

D gene: TRBD2
clone size: .
J gene: TRBJ2-2
V gene: TRBV2
CDR3 protein: CASTPGLAGGENTGELFF
CDR3 DNA: TGTGCCAGCACCCCGGGACTAGCGGGGGGCGAAAACACCGGGGAGCTGTTTTTT

D gene: .
clone size: .
J gene: TRBJ2-5
V gene: TRBV4-2
CDR3 protein: CASSPQIGTEGQETQYF
CDR3 DNA: TGTGCCAGCAGCCCACAGATAGGGACGGAGGGACAAGAGACCCAGTACTTC

D gene: TRBD1
clone size: .
J gene: TRBJ2-7
V gene: TRBV6-1
CDR3 protein: CASSEFDRALFYEQYF
CDR3 DNA: TGTGCCAGCAGTGAATTCGACAGGGCGTTATTCTACGAGCAGTACTTC

D gene: TRBD1
clone size: .
J gene: TRBJ2-5
V gene: TRBV29-1
CDR3 protein: CSAPDRGPQETQYF
CDR3 DNA: TGCAGCGCGCCGGACAGGGGGCCACAAGAGACCCAGTACTTC

D gene: .
clone size: .
J gene: TRBJ2-7
V gene: TRBV6-5
CDR3 protein: CASGGAVVYEQYF
CDR3 DNA: TGTGCCAGTGGCGGGGCTGTAGTCTACGAGCAGTACTTC

D gene: TRBD2
clone size: .
J gene: TRBJ2-3
V gene: TRBV7-9
CDR3 protein: CASSLSPIGLARKTDTQYF
CDR3 DNA: TGTGCCAGCAGCTTATCCCCGATCGGACTAGCGAGAAAAACAGATACGCAGTATTTT

D gene: .
clone size: .
J gene: TRBJ2-7
V gene: TRBV9
CDR3 protein: CASSGRDSTYEQYF
CDR3 DNA: TGTGCCAGCAGCGGCCGGGACTCCACCTACGAGCAGTACTTC

D gene: TRBD1
clone size: .
J gene: TRBJ2-2
V gene: TRBV7-8
CDR3 protein: CASSYRDRDFGELFF
CDR3 DNA: TGTGCCAGCAGCTACCGGGACAGGGATTTCGGGGAGCTGTTTTTT

D gene: .
clone size: .
J gene: TRBJ2-7
V gene: TRBV4-3
CDR3 protein: CASSQDTGRSYEQYF
CDR3 DNA: TGCGCCAGCAGCCAAGATACAGGGCGCTCCTACGAGCAGTACTTC

D gene: .
clone size: once
J gene: TRBJ2-7
V gene: TRBV6-6
CDR3 protein: CATLGQSSYEQYF
CDR3 DNA: TGTGCCACACTAGGCCAGAGCTCCTACGAGCAGTACTTC

D gene: .
clone size: .
J gene: TRBJ1-6
V gene: TRBV6-1
CDR3 protein: CASSGGLGNSPLHF
CDR3 DNA: TGTGCCAGCAGTGGAGGGTTGGGTAATTCACCCCTCCACTTT

D gene: .
clone size: once
J gene: TRBJ2-3
V gene: TRBV30
CDR3 protein: CAWVDYPSTDTQYF
CDR3 DNA: TGTGCCTGGGTCGACTACCCCAGCACAGATACGCAGTATTTT

D gene: TRBD1
clone size: .
J gene: TRBJ1-1
V gene: TRBV25-1
CDR3 protein: CASDRGSTEAFF
CDR3 DNA: TGTGCCAGCGACAGGGGATCCACTGAAGCTTTCTTT

D gene: TRBD1
clone size: few
J gene: TRBJ2-5
V gene: TRBV5-4
CDR3 protein: CASSEGQANQETQYF
CDR3 DNA: TGTGCCAGCAGCGAGGGACAGGCGAACCAAGAGACCCAGTACTTC

D gene: TRBD1
clone size: few
J gene: TRBJ1-6
V gene: TRBV5-5
CDR3 protein: CASSRTGGAYNSPLHF
CDR3 DNA: TGTGCCAGCAGCCGGACAGGTGGGGCCTATAATTCACCCCTCCACTTT

D gene: .
clone size: .
J gene: TRBJ2-7
V gene: TRBV5-1
CDR3 protein: CASRGGTGRYEQYF
CDR3 DNA: TGCGCCAGCAGGGGAGGGACAGGACGCTACGAGCAGTACTTC

D gene: TRBD2
clone size: .
J gene: TRBJ2-1
V gene: TRBV5-1
CDR3 protein: CASSLEAAGGSKSSYNEQFF
CDR3 DNA: TGCGCCAGCAGCTTGGAGGCAGCGGGGGGGTCCAAGAGCTCCTACAATGAGCAGTTCTTC

D gene: TRBD2
clone size: .
J gene: TRBJ2-1
V gene: TRBV5-4
CDR3 protein: CASSLSGGFNEQFF
CDR3 DNA: TGTGCCAGCAGCCTTAGCGGGGGCTTCAATGAGCAGTTCTTC

D gene: .
clone size: .
J gene: TRBJ1-2
V gene: TRBV5-1
CDR3 protein: CASSNAGTDYGYTF
CDR3 DNA: TGCGCCAGCAGCAACGCCGGGACTGACTATGGCTACACCTTC

D gene: .
clone size: .
J gene: TRBJ2-7
V gene: TRBV21-1
CDR3 protein: CASTLGPGINYEQYF
CDR3 DNA: TGTGCCAGCACCCTAGGGCCAGGGATTAACTACGAGCAGTACTTC

D gene: TRBD2
clone size: .
J gene: TRBJ2-2
V gene: TRBV4-2
CDR3 protein: CASSQVTSGGAGTGELFF
CDR3 DNA: TGTGCCAGCAGCCAAGTTACTAGCGGGGGGGCCGGCACCGGGGAGCTGTTTTTT

D gene: .
clone size: .
J gene: TRBJ2-7
V gene: TRBV7-2
CDR3 protein: CASSYDNYEQYF
CDR3 DNA: TGTGCCAGCAGCTACGACAACTACGAGCAGTACTTC

D gene: .
clone size: .
J gene: TRBJ1-2
V gene: TRBV30
CDR3 protein: CAWKSGGVNYGYTF
CDR3 DNA: TGTGCCTGGAAGAGTGGGGGGGTTAACTATGGCTACACCTTC

D gene: TRBD1
clone size: .
J gene: TRBJ2-7
V gene: TRBV14
CDR3 protein: CASSSGTGKYEQYF
CDR3 DNA: TGTGCCAGCAGCAGTGGGACAGGAAAGTACGAGCAGTACTTC

D gene: TRBD1
clone size: .
J gene: TRBJ2-1
V gene: TRBV9
CDR3 protein: CASSVDRGRNNEQFF
CDR3 DNA: TGTGCCAGCAGCGTGGACAGGGGTCGGAACAATGAGCAGTTCTTC

D gene: TRBD2
clone size: .
J gene: TRBJ2-3
V gene: TRBV7-3
CDR3 protein: CASSLSGGRVDTQYF
CDR3 DNA: TGTGCCAGCAGCTTGAGCGGGGGGCGGGTAGATACGCAGTATTTT

D gene: .
clone size: .
J gene: TRBJ2-3
V gene: TRBV7-3
CDR3 protein: CASSSEGGGRPDTQYF
CDR3 DNA: TGTGCCAGCAGCTCGGAGGGGGGGGGAAGGCCAGATACGCAGTATTTT

D gene: .
clone size: .
J gene: TRBJ2-7
V gene: TRBV18
CDR3 protein: CASSPAGKFYEQYF
CDR3 DNA: TGTGCCAGCTCACCAGCGGGGAAGTTCTACGAGCAGTACTTC

D gene: .
clone size: .
J gene: TRBJ1-5
V gene: TRBV7-2
CDR3 protein: CASSPTNQPQHF
CDR3 DNA: TGTGCCAGCAGCCCGACTAATCAGCCCCAGCATTTT

D gene: .
clone size: .
J gene: TRBJ1-2
V gene: TRBV5-4
CDR3 protein: CASTRSRDNYGYTF
CDR3 DNA: TGTGCCAGCACCCGGTCACGGGATAACTATGGCTACACCTTC

D gene: TRBD2
clone size: .
J gene: TRBJ2-1
V gene: TRBV5-1
CDR3 protein: CASSLGEGLGLGQFF
CDR3 DNA: TGCGCCAGCAGCTTGGGGGAGGGCCTCGGATTAGGGCAGTTCTTC

D gene: .
clone size: .
J gene: TRBJ1-2
V gene: TRBV7-6
CDR3 protein: CASSPDKNYGYTF
CDR3 DNA: TGTGCCAGCAGCCCAGACAAGAACTATGGCTACACCTTC

D gene: .
clone size: .
J gene: TRBJ1-5
V gene: TRBV6-5
CDR3 protein: CASSTSGQPQHF
CDR3 DNA: .